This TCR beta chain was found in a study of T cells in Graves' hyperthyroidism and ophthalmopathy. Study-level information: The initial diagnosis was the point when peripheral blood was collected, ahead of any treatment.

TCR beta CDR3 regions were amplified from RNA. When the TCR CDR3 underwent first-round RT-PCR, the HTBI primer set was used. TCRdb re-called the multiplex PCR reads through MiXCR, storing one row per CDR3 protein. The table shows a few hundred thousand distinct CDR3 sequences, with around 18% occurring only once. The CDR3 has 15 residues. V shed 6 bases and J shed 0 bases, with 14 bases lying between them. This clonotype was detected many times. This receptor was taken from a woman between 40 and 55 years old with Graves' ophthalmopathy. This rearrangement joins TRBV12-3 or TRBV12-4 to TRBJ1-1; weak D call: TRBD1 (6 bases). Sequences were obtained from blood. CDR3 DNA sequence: TGTGCCAGCAGAGAGGACAGAGTAATGAACACTGAAGCTTTCTTT. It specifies CASREDRVMNTEAFF.